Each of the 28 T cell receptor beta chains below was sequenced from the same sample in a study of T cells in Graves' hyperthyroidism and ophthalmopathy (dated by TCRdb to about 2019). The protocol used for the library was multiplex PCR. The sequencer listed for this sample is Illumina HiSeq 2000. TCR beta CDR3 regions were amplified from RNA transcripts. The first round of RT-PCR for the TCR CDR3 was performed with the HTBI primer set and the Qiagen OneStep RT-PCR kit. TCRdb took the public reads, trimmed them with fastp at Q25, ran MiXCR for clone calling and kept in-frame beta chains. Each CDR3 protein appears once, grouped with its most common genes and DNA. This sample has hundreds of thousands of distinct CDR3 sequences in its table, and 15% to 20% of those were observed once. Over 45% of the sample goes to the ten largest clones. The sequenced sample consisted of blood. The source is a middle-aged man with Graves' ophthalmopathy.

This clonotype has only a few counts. CDR3 sequence reads: CASSYTHPGGTHTGELFF. The CDR3 region has the DNA TGTGCCAGCAGTTACACCCACCCAGGGGGGACGCACACCGGGGAGCTGTTTTTT. The rearrangement links TRBV6-5 to TRBJ2-2; the D gene is possibly TRBD1 (7 bases). Trimming shortened V by 2 bases and J by 3 bases, and 19 bases separated the two germline ends. The germline CDR1 and CDR2 sequences are MNHEY and SVGAGI. The length of the CDR3 is 18 residues.

The chain's CDR3 is CASSATYGYTF. As DNA, the CDR3 is TGTGCCAGCAGTGCCACGTACGGCTACACCTTC. The chain has TRBV28 and TRBJ1-2; D is ambiguous. V shed 5 bases and J shed 8 bases, with 9 bases lying between them. The CDR3 consists of 11 residues. Germline V lookup: CDR1 MDHEN, CDR2 SYDVKM.

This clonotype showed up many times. The CDR3, as DNA: TGTGCCAGCAGCTTTAGGGCGGGGCCCTACAATGAGCAGTTCTTC. It is translated as CASSFRAGPYNEQFF. The rearrangement joins TRBV11-2 to TRBJ2-1, with D possibly matching TRBD2 (6 bases). CDR3 length equals 15 residues. V was pared by 3 bases and J by 2 bases, with 11 bases between. Germline V CDR1 and CDR2: SGHAT, FQNNGV.

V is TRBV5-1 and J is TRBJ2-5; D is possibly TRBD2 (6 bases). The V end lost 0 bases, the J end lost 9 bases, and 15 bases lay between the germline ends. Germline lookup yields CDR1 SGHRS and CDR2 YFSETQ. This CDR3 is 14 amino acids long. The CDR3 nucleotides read TGCGCCAGCAGCTTGGGACGCGCGACGGGGGCCCAGTACTTC. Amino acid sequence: CASSLGRATGAQYF. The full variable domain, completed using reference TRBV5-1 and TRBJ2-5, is KAGVTQTPRYLIKTRGQQVTLSCSPISGHRSVSWYQQTPGQGLQFLFEYFSETQRNKGNFPGRFSGRQFSNSRSEMNVSTLELGDSALYLCASSLGRATGAQYFGPGTRLLVL.

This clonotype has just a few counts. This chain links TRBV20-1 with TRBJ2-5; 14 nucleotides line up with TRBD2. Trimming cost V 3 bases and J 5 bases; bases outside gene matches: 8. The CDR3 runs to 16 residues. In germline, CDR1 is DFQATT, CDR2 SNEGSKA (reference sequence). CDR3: CSASDPGLAGVETQYF. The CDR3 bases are TGCAGTGCTAGCGATCCGGGACTAGCGGGGGTGGAGACCCAGTACTTC.

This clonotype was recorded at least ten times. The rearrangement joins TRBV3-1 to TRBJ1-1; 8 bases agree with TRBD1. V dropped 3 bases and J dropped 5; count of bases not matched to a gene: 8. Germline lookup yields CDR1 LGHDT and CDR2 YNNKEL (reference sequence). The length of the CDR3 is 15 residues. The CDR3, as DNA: TGTGCCAGCAGCCAGTCACCGGACAGGGTTACTGAAGCTTTCTTT. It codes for CASSQSPDRVTEAFF.

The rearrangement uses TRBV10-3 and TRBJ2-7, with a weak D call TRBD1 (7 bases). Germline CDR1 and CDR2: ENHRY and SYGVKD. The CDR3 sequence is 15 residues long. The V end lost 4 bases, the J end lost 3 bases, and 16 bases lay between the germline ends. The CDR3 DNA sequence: TGTGCCATCAGTGGAATCAGGGGGGCCTACTACGAGCAGTACTTC. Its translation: CAISGIRGAYYEQYF.

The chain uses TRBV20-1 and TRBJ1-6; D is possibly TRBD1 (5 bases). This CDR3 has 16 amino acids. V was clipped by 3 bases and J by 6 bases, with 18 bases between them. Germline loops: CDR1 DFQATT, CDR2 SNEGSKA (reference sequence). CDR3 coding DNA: TGCAGTGCTAGGATTCAGGGAGGGGTTACTAATTCACCCCTCCACTTT. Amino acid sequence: CSARIQGGVTNSPLHF.

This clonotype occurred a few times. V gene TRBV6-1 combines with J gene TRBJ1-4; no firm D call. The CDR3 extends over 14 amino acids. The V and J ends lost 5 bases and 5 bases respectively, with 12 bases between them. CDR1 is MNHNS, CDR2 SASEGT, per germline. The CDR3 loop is CASSPTYPNEKLFF. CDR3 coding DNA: TGTGCCAGCAGTCCGACATATCCCAATGAAAAACTGTTTTTT.

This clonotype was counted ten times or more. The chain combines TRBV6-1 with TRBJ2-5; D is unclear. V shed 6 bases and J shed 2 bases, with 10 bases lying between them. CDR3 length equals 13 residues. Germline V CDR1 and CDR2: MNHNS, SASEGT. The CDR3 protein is CASRTGPQETQYF. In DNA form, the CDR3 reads TGTGCCAGCAGGACCGGGCCTCAAGAGACCCAGTACTTC.

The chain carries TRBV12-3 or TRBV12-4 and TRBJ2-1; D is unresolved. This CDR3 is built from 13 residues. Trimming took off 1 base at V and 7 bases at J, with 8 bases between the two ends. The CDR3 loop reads CASSLGKGNEQFF. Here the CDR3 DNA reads TGTGCCAGCAGTTTAGGGAAGGGTAATGAGCAGTTCTTC.

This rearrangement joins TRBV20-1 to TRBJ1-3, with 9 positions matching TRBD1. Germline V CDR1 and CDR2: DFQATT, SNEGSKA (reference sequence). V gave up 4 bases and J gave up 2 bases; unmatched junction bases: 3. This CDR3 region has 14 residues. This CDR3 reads CSATRTGAGNTIYF. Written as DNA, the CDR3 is TGCAGTGCTACCAGGACAGGGGCTGGAAACACCATATATTTT.

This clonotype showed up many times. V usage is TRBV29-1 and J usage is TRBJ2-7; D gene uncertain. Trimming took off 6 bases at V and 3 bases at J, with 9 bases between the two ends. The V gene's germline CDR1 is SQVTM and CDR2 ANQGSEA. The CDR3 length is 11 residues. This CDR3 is CSVELFYEQYF. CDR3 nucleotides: TGCAGCGTGGAGCTCTTCTACGAGCAGTACTTC.

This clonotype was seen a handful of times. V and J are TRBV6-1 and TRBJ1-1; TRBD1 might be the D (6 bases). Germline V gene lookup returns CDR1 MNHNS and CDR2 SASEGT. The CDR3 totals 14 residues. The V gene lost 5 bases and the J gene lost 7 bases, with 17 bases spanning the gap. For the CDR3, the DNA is TGTGCCAGCAGTCAACTTGGGGGAGGGGGTGAAGCTTTCTTT. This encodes CASSQLGGGGEAFF.

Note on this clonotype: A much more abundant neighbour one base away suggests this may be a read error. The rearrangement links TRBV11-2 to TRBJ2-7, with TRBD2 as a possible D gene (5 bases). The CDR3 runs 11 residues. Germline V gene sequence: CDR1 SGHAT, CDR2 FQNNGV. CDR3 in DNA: TGTGCCGGCAGCGGTAGTTTCGAGCAGTACTTC. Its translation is CAGSGSFEQYF.

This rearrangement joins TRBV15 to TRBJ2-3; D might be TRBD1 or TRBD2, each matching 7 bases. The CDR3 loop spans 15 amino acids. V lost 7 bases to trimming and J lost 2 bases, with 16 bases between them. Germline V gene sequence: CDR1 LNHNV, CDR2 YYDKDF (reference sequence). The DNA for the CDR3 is TGTGCCACCAAACTCAGGGGGGGCACCACAGATACGCAGTATTTT. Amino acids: CATKLRGGTTDTQYF.

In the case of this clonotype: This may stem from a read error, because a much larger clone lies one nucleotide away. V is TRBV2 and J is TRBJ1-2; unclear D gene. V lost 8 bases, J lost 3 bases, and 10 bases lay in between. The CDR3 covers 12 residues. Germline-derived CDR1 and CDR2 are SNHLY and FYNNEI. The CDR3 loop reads CASGKDDYGYTF. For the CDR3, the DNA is TGTGCCAGCGGTAAAGATGACTATGGCTACACCTTC.

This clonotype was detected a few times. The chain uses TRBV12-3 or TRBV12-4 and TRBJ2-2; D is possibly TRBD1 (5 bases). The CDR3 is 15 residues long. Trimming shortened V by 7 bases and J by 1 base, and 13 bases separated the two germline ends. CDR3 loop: CASTPRQGNTGELFF. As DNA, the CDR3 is TGTGCCAGCACTCCCCGGCAGGGGAACACCGGGGAGCTGTTTTTT.

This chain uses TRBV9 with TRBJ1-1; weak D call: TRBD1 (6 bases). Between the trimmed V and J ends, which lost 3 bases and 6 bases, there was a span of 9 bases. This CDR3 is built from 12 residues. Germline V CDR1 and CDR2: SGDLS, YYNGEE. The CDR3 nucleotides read TGTGCCAGCAGCGGCGACAGGCCTGAAGCTTTCTTT. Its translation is CASSGDRPEAFF. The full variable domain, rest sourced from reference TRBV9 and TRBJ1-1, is DSGVTQTPKHLITATGQRVTLRCSPRSGDLSVYWYQQSLDQGLQFLIQYYNGEERAKGNILERFSAQQFPDLHSELNLSSLELGDSALYFCASSGDRPEAFFGQGTRLTVV.

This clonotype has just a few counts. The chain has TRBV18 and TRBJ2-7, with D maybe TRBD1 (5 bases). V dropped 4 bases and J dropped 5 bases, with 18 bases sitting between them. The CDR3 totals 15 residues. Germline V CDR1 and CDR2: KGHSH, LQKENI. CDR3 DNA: TGTGCCAGCTCACACCTCCATGGGGCGTCCAACGAGCAGTACTTC. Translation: CASSHLHGASNEQYF.

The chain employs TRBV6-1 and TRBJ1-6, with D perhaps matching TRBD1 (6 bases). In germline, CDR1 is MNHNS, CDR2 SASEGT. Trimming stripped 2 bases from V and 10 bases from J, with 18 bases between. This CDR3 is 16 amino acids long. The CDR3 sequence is CASSELFKGVRSPLHF. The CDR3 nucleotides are TGTGCCAGCAGTGAATTGTTCAAGGGGGTGAGATCACCCCTCCACTTT.

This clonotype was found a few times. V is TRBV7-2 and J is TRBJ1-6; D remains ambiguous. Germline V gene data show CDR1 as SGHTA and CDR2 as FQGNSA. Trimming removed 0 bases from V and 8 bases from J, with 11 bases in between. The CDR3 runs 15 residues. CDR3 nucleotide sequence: TGTGCCAGCAGCTTAGCTCCCAGTATGGATTCACCCCTCCACTTT. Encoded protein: CASSLAPSMDSPLHF.

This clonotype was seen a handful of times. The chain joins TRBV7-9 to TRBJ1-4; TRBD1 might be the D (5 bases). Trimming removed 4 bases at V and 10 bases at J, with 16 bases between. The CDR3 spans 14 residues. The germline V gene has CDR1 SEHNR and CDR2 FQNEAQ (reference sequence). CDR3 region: CASSSGEFDRKLFF. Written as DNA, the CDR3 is TGTGCCAGCAGCTCGGGGGAATTTGATCGAAAACTGTTTTTT.

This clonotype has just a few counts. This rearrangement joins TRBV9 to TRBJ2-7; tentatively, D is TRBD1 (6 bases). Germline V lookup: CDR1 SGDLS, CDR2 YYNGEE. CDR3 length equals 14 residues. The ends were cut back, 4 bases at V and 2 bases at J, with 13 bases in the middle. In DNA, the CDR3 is TGTGCCAGCAGCCCCAGGGACAACGCCTACGAGCAGTACTTC. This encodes CASSPRDNAYEQYF.

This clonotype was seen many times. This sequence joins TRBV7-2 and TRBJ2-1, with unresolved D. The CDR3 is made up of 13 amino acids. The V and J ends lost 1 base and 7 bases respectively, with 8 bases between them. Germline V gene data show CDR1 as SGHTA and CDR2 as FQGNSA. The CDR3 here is CASSLEERNEQFF. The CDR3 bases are TGTGCCAGCAGCTTAGAAGAACGAAATGAGCAGTTCTTC.

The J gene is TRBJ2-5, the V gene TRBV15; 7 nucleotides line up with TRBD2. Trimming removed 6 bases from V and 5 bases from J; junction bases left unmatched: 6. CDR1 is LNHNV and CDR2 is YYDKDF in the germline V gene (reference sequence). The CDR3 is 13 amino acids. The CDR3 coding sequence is TGTGCCACCAGGCGGGGGAGGAGGGAGACCCAGTACTTC. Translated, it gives CATRRGRRETQYF.

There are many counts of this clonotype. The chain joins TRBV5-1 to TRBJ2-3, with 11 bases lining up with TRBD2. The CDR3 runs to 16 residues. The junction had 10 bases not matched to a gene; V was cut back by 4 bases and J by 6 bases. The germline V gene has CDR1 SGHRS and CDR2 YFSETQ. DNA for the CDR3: TGCGCCAGCAGCCCCCATAGCGGGGGGGCCCAGGATACGCAGTATTTT. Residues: CASSPHSGGAQDTQYF.

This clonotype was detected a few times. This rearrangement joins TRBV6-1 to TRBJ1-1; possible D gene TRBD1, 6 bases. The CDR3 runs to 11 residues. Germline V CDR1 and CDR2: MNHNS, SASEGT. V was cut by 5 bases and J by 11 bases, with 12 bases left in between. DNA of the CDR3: TGTGCCAGCAGTTGGACAGAGATGGCTTTCTTT. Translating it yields CASSWTEMAFF.